This T cell receptor beta chain was captured by sequencing in a study of blood T cell repertoires in COVID-19. This study enrolled people aged about 18 to 100 from around 26 US geographic areas. Participants were placed into cohorts based on the clinical history they reported. Cohort 3 donors were reported recovered after two negative PCRs, clearance, or symptom resolution. The V gene lost 3 bases and the J gene lost 3 bases, with 22 bases spanning the gap. Germline V CDR1 and CDR2: SGDLS, YYNGEE. CDR3 length: 17 amino acids. Measured with immunoSEQ multiplex PCR; TCRdb has only the in-frame clones, and not every one. This sample has some 490,000 clones, with 88% found just once.

The V gene is TRBV9, the J gene TRBJ2-7, with D possibly TRBD2 on 6 matching bases. The origin of this receptor is a woman aged 55 to 70 who had recovered from COVID-19. What was sequenced was PBMCs or T cells enriched from blood (not recorded which). The CDR3: CASSARVFRCGDYEQYV. The CDR3 bases are TGTGCCAGCAGCGCTAGAGTGTTCAGGTGCGGGGACTACGAGCAGTACGTC.